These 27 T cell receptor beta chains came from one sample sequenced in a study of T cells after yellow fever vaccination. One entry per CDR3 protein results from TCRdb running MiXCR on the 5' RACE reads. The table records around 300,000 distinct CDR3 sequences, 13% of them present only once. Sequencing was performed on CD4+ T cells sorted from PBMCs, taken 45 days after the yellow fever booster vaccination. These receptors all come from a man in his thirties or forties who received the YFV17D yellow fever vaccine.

This CDR3 reads CASSTTTGSGANVLTF. The CDR3 bases are TGCGCCAGCAGCACGACGACGGGATCTGGGGCCAACGTCCTGACTTTC. V is TRBV5-1 and J is TRBJ2-6, with a possible D match to TRBD2 (5 bases). Deletions cut 4 bases from V and 1 base from J, with 12 bases between. Germline values: CDR1 SGHRS, CDR2 YFSETQ. The CDR3 loop spans 16 amino acids.

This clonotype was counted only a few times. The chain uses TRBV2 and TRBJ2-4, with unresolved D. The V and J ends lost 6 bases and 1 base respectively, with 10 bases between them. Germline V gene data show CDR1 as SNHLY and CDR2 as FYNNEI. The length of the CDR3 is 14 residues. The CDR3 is CASRFAAAKNIQYF. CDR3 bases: TGTGCCAGCAGGTTTGCCGCCGCCAAAAACATTCAGTACTTC.

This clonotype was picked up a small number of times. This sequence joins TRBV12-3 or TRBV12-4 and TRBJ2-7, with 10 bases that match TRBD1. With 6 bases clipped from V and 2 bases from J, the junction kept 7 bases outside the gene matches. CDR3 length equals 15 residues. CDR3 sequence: CASSQGGTGAYEQYF. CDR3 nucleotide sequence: TGTGCCAGCAGCCAAGGCGGGACAGGGGCCTACGAGCAGTACTTC.

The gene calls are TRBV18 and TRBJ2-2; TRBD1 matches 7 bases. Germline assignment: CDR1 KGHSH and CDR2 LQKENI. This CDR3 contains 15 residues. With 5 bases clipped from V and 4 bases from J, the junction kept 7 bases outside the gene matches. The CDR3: CASSWGQQVTGELFF. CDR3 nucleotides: TGTGCCAGCTCATGGGGACAGCAAGTCACCGGGGAGCTGTTTTTT.

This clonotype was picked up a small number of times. As DNA, the CDR3 is TGCAGCGTCAAGGGGGCTAGCGACACAGATACGCAGTATTTT. This sequence encodes CSVKGASDTDTQYF. This chain links TRBV29-1 with TRBJ2-3; tentative D call: TRBD1 (7 bases). The CDR3 is 14 amino acids. Trimming left V 6 bases short and J 2 bases short, with 15 bases between. Per germline, CDR1 SQVTM and CDR2 ANQGSEA.

The CDR3 coding sequence is TGCAGTGCTAAATCCCCTGCGGAGAACTACGAGCAGTACTTC. Translated, it gives CSAKSPAENYEQYF. The chain links TRBV20-1 to TRBJ2-7; D is unclear. There are 14 residues in the CDR3. Germline loops: CDR1 DFQATT, CDR2 SNEGSKA (reference sequence). The V end lost 4 bases, the J end lost 3 bases, and 16 bases lay between the germline ends.

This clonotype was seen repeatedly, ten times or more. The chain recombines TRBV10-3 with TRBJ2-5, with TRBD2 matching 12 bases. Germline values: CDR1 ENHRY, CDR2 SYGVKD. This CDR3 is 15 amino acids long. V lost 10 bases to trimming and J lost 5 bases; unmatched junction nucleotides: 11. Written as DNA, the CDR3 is TGTGCCACGGAGGCCGGGACTAGCGGGCTGGAGACCCAGTACTTC. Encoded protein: CATEAGTSGLETQYF.

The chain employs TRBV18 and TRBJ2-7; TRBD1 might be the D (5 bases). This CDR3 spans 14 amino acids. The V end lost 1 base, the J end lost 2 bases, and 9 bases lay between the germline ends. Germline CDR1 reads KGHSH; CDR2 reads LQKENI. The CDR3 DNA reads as TGTGCCAGCTCACCACTCAGGGATACCTACGAGCAGTACTTC. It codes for CASSPLRDTYEQYF.

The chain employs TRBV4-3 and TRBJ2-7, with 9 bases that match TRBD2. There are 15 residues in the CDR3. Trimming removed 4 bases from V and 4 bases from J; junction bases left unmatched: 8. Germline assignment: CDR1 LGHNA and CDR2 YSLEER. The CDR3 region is CASSRSLAGSYEQYF. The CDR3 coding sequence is TGCGCCAGCAGCCGGTCGCTAGCGGGAAGTTACGAGCAGTACTTC.

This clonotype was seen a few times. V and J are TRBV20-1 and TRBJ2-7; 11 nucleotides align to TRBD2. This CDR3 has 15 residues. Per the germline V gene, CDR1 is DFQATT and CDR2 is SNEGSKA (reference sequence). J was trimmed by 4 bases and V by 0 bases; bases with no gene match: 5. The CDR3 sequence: CSAREPGLAAYEQYF. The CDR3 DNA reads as TGCAGTGCTAGAGAGCCGGGACTAGCGGCTTACGAGCAGTACTTC.

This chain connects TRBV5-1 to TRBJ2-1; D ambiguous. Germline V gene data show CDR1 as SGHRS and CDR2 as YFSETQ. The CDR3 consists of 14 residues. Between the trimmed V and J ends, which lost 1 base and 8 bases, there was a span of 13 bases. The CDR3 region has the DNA TGCGCCAGCAGCTTGCTTAGGCCTGAAGATGAGCAGTTCTTC. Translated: CASSLLRPEDEQFF. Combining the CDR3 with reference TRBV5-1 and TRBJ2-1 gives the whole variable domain KAGVTQTPRYLIKTRGQQVTLSCSPISGHRSVSWYQQTPGQGLQFLFEYFSETQRNKGNFPGRFSGRQFSNSRSEMNVSTLELGDSALYLCASSLLRPEDEQFFGPGTRLTVL.

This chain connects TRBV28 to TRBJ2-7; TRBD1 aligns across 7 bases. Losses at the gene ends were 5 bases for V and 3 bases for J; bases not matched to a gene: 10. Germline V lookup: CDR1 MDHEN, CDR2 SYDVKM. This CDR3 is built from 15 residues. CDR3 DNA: TGTGCCAGCAGTGAAAGGACAGGATCAGGCTACGAGCAGTACTTC. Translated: CASSERTGSGYEQYF.

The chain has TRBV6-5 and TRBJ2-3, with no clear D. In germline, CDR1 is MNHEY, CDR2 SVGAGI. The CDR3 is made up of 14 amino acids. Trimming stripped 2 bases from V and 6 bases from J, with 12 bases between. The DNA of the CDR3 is TGTGCCAGCAGTTACGGACCAGCACGGGATACGCAGTATTTT. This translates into CASSYGPARDTQYF.

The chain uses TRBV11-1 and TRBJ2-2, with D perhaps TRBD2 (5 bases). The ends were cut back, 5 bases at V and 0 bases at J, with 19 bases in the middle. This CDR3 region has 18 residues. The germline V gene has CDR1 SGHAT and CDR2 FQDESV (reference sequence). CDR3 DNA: TGTGCCAGCAGCGTCGATTCTGGACTTCACCCGAACACCGGGGAGCTGTTTTTT. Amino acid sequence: CASSVDSGLHPNTGELFF. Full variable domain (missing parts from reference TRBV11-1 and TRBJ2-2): EAEVAQSPRYKITEKSQAVAFWCDPISGHATLYWYRQILGQGPELLVQFQDESVVDDSQLPKDRFSAERLKGVDSTLKIQPAELGDSAMYLCASSVDSGLHPNTGELFFGEGSRLTVL.

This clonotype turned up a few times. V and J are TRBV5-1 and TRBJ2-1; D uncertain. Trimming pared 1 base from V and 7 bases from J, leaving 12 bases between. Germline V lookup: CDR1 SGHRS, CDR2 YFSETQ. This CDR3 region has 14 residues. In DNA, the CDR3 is TGCGCCAGCAGCTTGTCCCCAAATGGGAATGAGCAGTTCTTC. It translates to CASSLSPNGNEQFF.

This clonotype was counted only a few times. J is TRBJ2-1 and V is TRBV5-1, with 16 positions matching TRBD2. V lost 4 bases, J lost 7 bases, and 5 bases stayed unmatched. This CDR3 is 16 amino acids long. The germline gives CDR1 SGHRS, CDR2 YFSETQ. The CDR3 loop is CASSQPGLAGGNEQFF. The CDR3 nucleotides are TGCGCCAGCAGCCAACCGGGACTAGCGGGAGGGAATGAGCAGTTCTTC.

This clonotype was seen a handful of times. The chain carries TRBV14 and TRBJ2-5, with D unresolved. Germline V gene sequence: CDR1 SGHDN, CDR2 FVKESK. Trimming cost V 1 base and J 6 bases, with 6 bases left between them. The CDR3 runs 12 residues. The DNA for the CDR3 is TGTGCCAGCAGCCAAGTAGGTCAGACCCAGTACTTC. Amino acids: CASSQVGQTQYF.

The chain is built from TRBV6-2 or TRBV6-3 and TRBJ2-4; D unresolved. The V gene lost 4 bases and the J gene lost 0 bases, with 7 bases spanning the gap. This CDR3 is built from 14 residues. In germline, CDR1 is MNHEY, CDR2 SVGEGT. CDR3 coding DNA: TGTGCCAGCAGTTCTACTGGAGCCAAAAACATTCAGTACTTC. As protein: CASSSTGAKNIQYF.

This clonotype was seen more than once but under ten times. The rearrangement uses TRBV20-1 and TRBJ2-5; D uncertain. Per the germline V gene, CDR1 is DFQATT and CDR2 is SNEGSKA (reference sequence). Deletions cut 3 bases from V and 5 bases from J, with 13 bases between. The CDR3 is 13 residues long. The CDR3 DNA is TGCAGTGCTAGGAAAGCAGCCCCCGAGACCCAGTACTTC. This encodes CSARKAAPETQYF.

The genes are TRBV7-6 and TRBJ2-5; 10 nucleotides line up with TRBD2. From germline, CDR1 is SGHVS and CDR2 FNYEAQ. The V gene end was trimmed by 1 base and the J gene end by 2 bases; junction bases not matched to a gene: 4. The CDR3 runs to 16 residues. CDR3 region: CASSLVGLAQQETQYF. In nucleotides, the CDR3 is TGTGCCAGCAGCTTAGTGGGACTAGCGCAGCAAGAGACCCAGTACTTC.

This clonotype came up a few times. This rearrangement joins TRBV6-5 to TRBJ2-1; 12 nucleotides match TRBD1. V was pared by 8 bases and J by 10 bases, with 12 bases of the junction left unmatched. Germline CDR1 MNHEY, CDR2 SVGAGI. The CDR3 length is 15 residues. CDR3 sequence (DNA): TGTGCCAGCGGGAACCGGGACAGGGGGCGCAGGGAGCAGTTCTTC. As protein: CASGNRDRGRREQFF.

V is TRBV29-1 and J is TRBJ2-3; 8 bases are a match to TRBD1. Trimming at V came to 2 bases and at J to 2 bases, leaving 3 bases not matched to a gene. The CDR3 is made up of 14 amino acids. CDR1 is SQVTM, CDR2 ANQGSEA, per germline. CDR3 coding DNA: TGCAGCGTTGAACGGGACAGGAACACAGATACGCAGTATTTT. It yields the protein CSVERDRNTDTQYF.

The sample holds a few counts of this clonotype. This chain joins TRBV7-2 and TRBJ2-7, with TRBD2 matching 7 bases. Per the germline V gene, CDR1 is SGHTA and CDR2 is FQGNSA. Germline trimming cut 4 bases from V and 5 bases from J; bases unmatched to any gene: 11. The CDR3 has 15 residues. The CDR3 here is CASSSRAGLENEQYF. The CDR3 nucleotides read TGTGCCAGCAGCTCGAGAGCGGGATTGGAAAACGAGCAGTACTTC.

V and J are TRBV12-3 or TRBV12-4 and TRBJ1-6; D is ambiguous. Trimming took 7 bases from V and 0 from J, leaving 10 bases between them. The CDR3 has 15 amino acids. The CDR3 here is CASTLGSSYNSPLHF. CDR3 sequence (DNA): TGTGCCAGCACCTTAGGGAGCTCCTATAATTCACCCCTCCACTTT.

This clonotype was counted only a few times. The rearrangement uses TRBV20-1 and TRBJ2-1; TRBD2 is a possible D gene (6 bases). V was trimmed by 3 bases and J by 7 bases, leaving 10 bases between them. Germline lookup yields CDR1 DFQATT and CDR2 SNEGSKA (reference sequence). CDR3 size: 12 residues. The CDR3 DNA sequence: TGCAGTGCTAGCGGGAGCGGGAATGAGCAGTTCTTC. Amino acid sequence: CSASGSGNEQFF.

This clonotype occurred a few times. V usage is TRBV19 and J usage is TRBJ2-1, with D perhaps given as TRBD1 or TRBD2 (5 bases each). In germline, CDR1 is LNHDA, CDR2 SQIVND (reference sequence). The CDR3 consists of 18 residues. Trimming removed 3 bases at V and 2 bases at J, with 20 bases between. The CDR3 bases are TGTGCCAGTAGTATTAGAGCGTCGCGTGGGGGACCCTACAATGAGCAGTTCTTC. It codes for CASSIRASRGGPYNEQFF.

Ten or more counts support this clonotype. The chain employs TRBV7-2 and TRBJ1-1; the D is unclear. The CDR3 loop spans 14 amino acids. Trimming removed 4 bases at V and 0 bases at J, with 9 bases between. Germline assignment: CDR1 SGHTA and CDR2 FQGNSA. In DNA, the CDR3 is TGTGCCAGCAGCTACGGACGGGTGAACACTGAAGCTTTCTTT. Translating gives CASSYGRVNTEAFF.